Listed here are 6 T cell receptor beta chains from one sample, sequenced in a study of beta chain features in type 1 diabetes listed by TCRdb under 2018. Their recognized antigens are unknown. Broad study findings and their caveats: Type 1 diabetes patients showed a moderate but significant shortening of TCRB CDR3 length in all four CD4+ subsets.

The method was the immunoSEQ multiplex PCR assay. All of the isolated RNA was reverse transcribed with the High Capacity cDNA Reverse Transcription Kit, so expressed TCRB transcripts were sequenced. What TCRdb holds here is the immuneACCESS table cut down to in-frame rearrangements. Part of the clones is not present; checked against another copy, under half of the missing clones reflect an unresolved V gene, and the others are unexplained. The sample table lists 400,000 or so clones, around 12% of them with a count of one. Clones ranked in the top ten supply around 0.01% of the sample. Sequencing used naive CD4+ T cells from blood. The sample's cell subset or site label, decoded: true naive CD4+ T cells. The receptor source for this set is a woman between 18 and 29 years old with type 1 diabetes.

The chain uses TRBV7-9 and TRBJ1-6; weak D call: TRBD1 (5 bases). The CDR3 sequence is 14 residues long. Trimming took off 1 base at V and 15 bases at J, with 16 bases between the two ends. The germline V gene encodes CDR1 SEHNR and CDR2 FQNEAQ (reference sequence). The CDR3 region is CASSLEGNGLILHF. CDR3 bases: TGTGCCAGCAGCTTAGAGGGGAATGGGCTCATCCTCCACTTT.

CDR3 coding DNA: TGTGCCAGTAGTATCCCCGGGACAGGGGCCAATCAGCCCCAGCATTTT. Amino acids: CASSIPGTGANQPQHF. The chain combines TRBV19 with TRBJ1-5; 10 bases match TRBD1. Trimming took 3 bases from V and 3 from J; bases not matched to a gene: 5. The CDR3 has 16 residues. Germline V lookup: CDR1 LNHDA, CDR2 SQIVND (reference sequence).

J is TRBJ2-7 and V is TRBV7-2, with D hard to call. V dropped 1 base and J dropped 6 bases, with 4 bases sitting between them. Germline V lookup: CDR1 SGHTA, CDR2 FQGNSA. The CDR3 sequence is 11 residues long. The DNA for the CDR3 is TGTGCCAGCAGCTTAGAGCGCGAGCAGTACTTC. This sequence encodes CASSLEREQYF.

Only a few counts were recorded for this clone. The V gene is TRBV7-9, the J gene TRBJ2-5; D possibly corresponds to TRBD2 (5 bases). Germline CDR1 reads SEHNR; CDR2 reads FQNEAQ (reference sequence). V shed 5 bases and J shed 5 bases, with 21 bases lying between them. The CDR3 is 16 residues long. CDR3 bases: TGTGCCAGCAGCCCACTTCTCCGGGGTAAAAGGGAGACCCAGTACTTC. Protein: CASSPLLRGKRETQYF.

The chain links TRBV6-5 to TRBJ1-3, with a possible D match to TRBD1 (6 bases). This CDR3 contains 16 residues. The germline V and J ends were trimmed by 0 bases and 1 base, with 10 bases remaining between them. Germline V gives CDR1 MNHEY, CDR2 SVGAGI. In DNA form, the CDR3 reads TGTGCCAGCAGTTACTCACCAGGGGAATCTGGAAACACCATATATTTT. It translates to CASSYSPGESGNTIYF.

V gene TRBV5-1 combines with J gene TRBJ2-1, with a tentative D call TRBD2 (5 bases). Germline values: CDR1 SGHRS, CDR2 YFSETQ. The CDR3 has 15 residues. Trimming stripped 4 bases from V and 6 bases from J, with 17 bases between. CDR3 amino acids: CASSPLGKKINEQFF. In DNA form, the CDR3 reads TGCGCCAGCAGCCCCCTCGGGAAGAAGATCAATGAGCAGTTCTTC. The variable domain in full, completed from reference TRBV5-1 and TRBJ2-1, reads KAGVTQTPRYLIKTRGQQVTLSCSPISGHRSVSWYQQTPGQGLQFLFEYFSETQRNKGNFPGRFSGRQFSNSRSEMNVSTLELGDSALYLCASSPLGKKINEQFFGPGTRLTVL.